This T cell receptor (beta chain) is from a study of cytomegalovirus exposure and HLA in healthy donors. Study results and caveats: Most TCR sequences proved rare, with some public TCRs found in many donors. In most subjects, TCR beta sequences reportedly gave accurate predictions of HLA-A and HLA-B alleles.

Regarding this clone: The antigen remains undetermined.

The germline V gene has CDR1 SGHAT and CDR2 FQNNGV. CDR3 size: 13 residues. Trimming stripped 7 bases from V and 4 bases from J, with 11 bases between. 13 Jbeta primers and 60 Vbeta primers were used for the PCR. The repertoire was sequenced with immunoSEQ multiplex PCR; TCRdb's copy has only in-frame clones and lacks some. In the table there are some 170,000 clones, 70% to 80% of which are singletons. The chain links TRBV11-2 to TRBJ2-1; no definite D call. Material: PBMCs. The TCR was taken from a man aged 35-49 years in good health and CMV-seronegative. As DNA, the CDR3 is TGTGCCAGCACTCCCCGGGTATACAATGAGCAGTTCTTC. Protein: CASTPRVYNEQFF.